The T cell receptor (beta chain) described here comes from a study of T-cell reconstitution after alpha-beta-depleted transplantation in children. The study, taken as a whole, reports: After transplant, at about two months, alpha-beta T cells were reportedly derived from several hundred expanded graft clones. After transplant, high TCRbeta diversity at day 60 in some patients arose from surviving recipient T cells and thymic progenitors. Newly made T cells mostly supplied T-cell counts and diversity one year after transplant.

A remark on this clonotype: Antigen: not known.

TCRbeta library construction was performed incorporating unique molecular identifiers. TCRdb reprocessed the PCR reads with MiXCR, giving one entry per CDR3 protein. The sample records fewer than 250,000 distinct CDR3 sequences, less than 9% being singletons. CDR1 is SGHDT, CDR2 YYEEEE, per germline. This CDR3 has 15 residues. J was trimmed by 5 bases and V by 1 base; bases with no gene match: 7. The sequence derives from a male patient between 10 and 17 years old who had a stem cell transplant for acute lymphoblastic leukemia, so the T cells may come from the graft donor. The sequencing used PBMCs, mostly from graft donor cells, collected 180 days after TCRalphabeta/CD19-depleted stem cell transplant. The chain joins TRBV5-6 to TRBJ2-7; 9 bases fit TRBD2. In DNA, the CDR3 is TGTGCCAGCAGCTTGCGGCGGGGGGGCCGGAACGAGCAGTACTTC. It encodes CASSLRRGGRNEQYF.